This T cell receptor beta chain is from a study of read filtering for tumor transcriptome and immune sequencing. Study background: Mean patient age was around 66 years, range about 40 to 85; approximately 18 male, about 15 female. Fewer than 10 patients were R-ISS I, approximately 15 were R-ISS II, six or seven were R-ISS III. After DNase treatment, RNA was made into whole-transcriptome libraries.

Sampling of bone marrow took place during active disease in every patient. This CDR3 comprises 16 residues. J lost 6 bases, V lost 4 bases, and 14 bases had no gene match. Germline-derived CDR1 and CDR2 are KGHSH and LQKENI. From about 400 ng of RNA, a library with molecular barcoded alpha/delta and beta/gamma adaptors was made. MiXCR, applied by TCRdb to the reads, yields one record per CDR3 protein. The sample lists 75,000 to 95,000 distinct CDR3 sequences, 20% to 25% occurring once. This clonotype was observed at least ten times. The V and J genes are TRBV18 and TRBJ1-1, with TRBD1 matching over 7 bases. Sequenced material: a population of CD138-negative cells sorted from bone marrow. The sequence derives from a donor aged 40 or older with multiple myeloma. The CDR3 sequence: CASSRSGLGGASEAFF. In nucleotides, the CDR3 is TGTGCCAGCTCACGATCGGGTCTAGGGGGCGCCTCTGAAGCTTTCTTT.